What follows is one T cell receptor beta chain and its context. The antigen this receptor binds is unknown. Base qualities are not at hand, and no much larger clone is one base apart. The library was built by means of the immunoSEQ multiplex PCR assay. Held by TCRdb, this immuneACCESS table contains in-frame sequences only and omits some clones. Under half of the omission traces to an unresolved V gene where checked; the cause of the rest is unknown. The sample yields some 140,000 clones; 70% to 90% were counted once. Roughly 8.4% of the sample is taken by the ten largest. The germline V gene (reference sequence) yields MNHEY for CDR1 and SMNVEV for CDR2. V lost 3 bases and J lost 4 bases, and the count of bases not matched to a germline gene is 3. There are 15 amino acids in the CDR3, from cysteine to phenylalanine inclusive. The kept DNA is CDR3 alone, 45 bases in frame from the first base. This sample was included in a study of control samples from healthy donors and cancer patients (dated by TCRdb to 2020 to 2022).

Sequences were obtained from blood. The rearranged segments are TRBV27 and TRBJ1-4; 9 junctional bases match TRBD1. This sequence originates from a woman under 40 in good health. CDR3 reads: CASSFPGQGNEKLFF. The nucleotides are TGTGCCAGCAGTTTTCCGGGACAGGGTAATGAAAAACTGTTTTTT.